Below, 11 T cell receptor beta chains from the same sample are listed, as sequenced in a study of blood T cell repertoires in COVID-19. Repertoires were generated with immunoSEQ multiplex PCR, while TCRdb's copy carries only in-frame clones and drops some. Of 200,000 to 300,000 clones listed, about four fifths are singletons. Sequenced material: peripheral blood. The receptor set was obtained from an elderly woman with COVID-19, enrolled during active disease.

With regard to this clone: The junction and the germline gene differ at one end; a read error may be behind it. This CDR3 is also generated by other DNA sequences in the sample. The chain is built from TRBV14 and TRBJ2-5, with 11 bases identical to TRBD2. The CDR3 has 17 amino acids. The germline V gene has CDR1 SGHDN and CDR2 FVKESK. CDR3 loop: CASSPDYSLAGEETQYF. For the CDR3, the DNA is TGTGCCAGCAGCCCTGACTATTCACTAGCGGGAGAAGAGACCCAATACTTC.

CDR3 nucleotide sequence: TGTGCCACCAGCAGAGATGTGGCGGGCTATGGCTACACCTTC. The encoded protein is CATSRDVAGYGYTF. The chain combines TRBV15 with TRBJ1-2; no clear D gene. This CDR3 is built from 14 residues. V was shortened by 0 bases and J by 4 bases, with 9 bases between the two germline ends. Germline V CDR1 and CDR2: LNHNV, YYDKDF (reference sequence).

This rearrangement joins TRBV25-1 to TRBJ1-1; 8 positions agree with TRBD1. The germline V gene encodes CDR1 MGHDK and CDR2 SYGVNS. V dropped 6 bases and J dropped 11; count of bases not matched to a gene: 5. The CDR3 length is 11 residues. CDR3 DNA: TGTGCCAGCAGCACCACAGGGGGGGCTTTCTTT. As protein: CASSTTGGAFF.

The CDR3 is CASSLSGRGDEQYF. As DNA, the CDR3 is TGTGCCAGCAGCTTGAGCGGGAGGGGCGACGAGCAGTACTTC. The chain has TRBV7-2 and TRBJ2-7; 10 bases are a match to TRBD2. The CDR3 is 14 amino acids. Germline values: CDR1 SGHTA, CDR2 FQGNSA. J was trimmed by 5 bases and V by 3 bases; bases with no gene match: 4.

The rearrangement uses TRBV9 and TRBJ1-5; 7 bases align to TRBD1. Trimming removed 4 bases from V and 6 bases from J; junction bases left unmatched: 4. Germline CDR1 reads SGDLS; CDR2 reads YYNGEE. The CDR3 totals 13 residues. The CDR3 loop reads CASSRQGSQPQHF. The CDR3 coding sequence is TGTGCCAGCAGCAGACAGGGCAGTCAGCCCCAGCATTTT.

The V and J genes are TRBV27 and TRBJ2-2; D possibly corresponds to TRBD2 (6 bases). CDR3 length: 14 residues. V lost 5 bases to trimming and J lost 3 bases, with 10 bases between them. Germline assignment: CDR1 MNHEY and CDR2 SMNVEV (reference sequence). The DNA of the CDR3 is TGTGCCAGCAGTGGTGGGGGGTACACCGGGGAGCTGTTTTTT. Protein sequence: CASSGGGYTGELFF.

The J gene is TRBJ2-3, the V gene TRBV4-1; TRBD2 matches 10 bases. The J segment lost 4 bases and the V segment lost 4 bases, leaving 8 bases of the junction unmatched. Germline V gives CDR1 MGHRA, CDR2 YSYEKL. The length of the CDR3 is 16 residues. For the CDR3, the DNA is TGCGCCAGCAGCCGAGAAAGCGGGAGGGCCCCAGATACGCAGTATTTT. This encodes CASSRESGRAPDTQYF.

The V call is TRBV5-6, the J call TRBJ1-4; D remains unclear. CDR1 and CDR2 (germline): SGHDT, YYEEEE. Trimming took 3 bases from V and 1 from J, leaving 13 bases between them. The CDR3 runs to 16 residues. In DNA form, the CDR3 reads TGTGCCAGCAGCTCGACAACGGCGAGAACTAATGAAAAACTGTTTTTT. It translates to CASSSTTARTNEKLFF.

This chain joins TRBV7-9 and TRBJ2-7; 7 nucleotides line up with TRBD1. Trimming took 3 bases from V and 2 from J; bases not matched to a gene: 10. Germline lookup yields CDR1 SEHNR and CDR2 FQNEAQ (reference sequence). The CDR3 spans 16 residues. CDR3 amino acids: CASSLQGTESTYEQYF. The DNA of the CDR3 is TGTGCCAGCAGCTTGCAGGGGACAGAGAGCACCTACGAGCAGTACTTC.

The chain joins TRBV6-5 to TRBJ2-7; 11 bases agree with TRBD1. Unmatched junction bases numbered 6, after V lost 6 bases and J lost 5 bases. This CDR3 spans 14 amino acids. The germline V gene encodes CDR1 MNHEY and CDR2 SVGAGI. This CDR3 is CASRSDRGPNEQYF. The CDR3 bases are TGTGCCAGCAGATCGGACAGGGGGCCCAACGAGCAGTACTTC.

The rearrangement uses TRBV5-1 and TRBJ1-6; 9 bases map to TRBD1. The CDR3 has 14 residues. Trimming cost V 5 bases and J 7 bases; bases outside gene matches: 4. Germline-derived CDR1 and CDR2 are SGHRS and YFSETQ. The CDR3 reads CASSEGQGNSPLHF. The CDR3, as DNA: TGCGCCAGCAGTGAAGGACAGGGGAATTCACCCCTCCACTTT.